This T cell receptor (beta chain) was documented in a study of T cell changes during pregnancy in multiple sclerosis. The CDR3 length is 16 residues. V was clipped by 6 bases and J by 0 bases; unmatched bases: 7. The V gene's germline CDR1 is SGHNT and CDR2 YENEEA. The table came from immunoSEQ multiplex PCR; TCRdb's copy has only in-frame clones and leaves some out. In the table there are some 80,000 clones, around 90% of which are singletons. The material was peripheral blood, obtained in the first trimester of pregnancy. V is TRBV11-3 and J is TRBJ2-2, with 7 bases lining up with TRBD1. The TCR was taken from a female donor in good health, enrolled as a control in a pregnancy study. The CDR3 protein is CASSLNRGSNTGELFF. Written as DNA, the CDR3 is TGTGCCAGCAGTCTAAACAGGGGCTCGAACACCGGGGAGCTGTTTTTT.